Presented here are 16 T cell receptor beta chains from one specimen sequenced in a study of blood T cell repertoires in COVID-19. Profiling relied on immunoSEQ multiplex PCR, and the TCRdb table lists in-frame clones only, not all of them. Of 240,000 or so clones listed, roughly 80% were seen once; the top ten hold 7.5%. Material for sequencing was peripheral blood. The origin of the receptors is an elderly woman with COVID-19, enrolled during active disease.

With regard to this clone: Other DNA sequences in this specimen translate into the identical CDR3. The CDR3 loop reads CASSIGQGSYNEQFF. The DNA for the CDR3 is TGTGCCAGTAGTATAGGTCAGGGCTCCTACAATGAGCAGTTCTTC. V is TRBV19 and J is TRBJ2-1; the D gene is possibly TRBD1 (5 bases). Between the trimmed V and J ends, which lost 1 base and 0 bases, there was a span of 7 bases. The CDR3 length is 15 residues. Germline CDR1 reads LNHDA; CDR2 reads SQIVND (reference sequence). The whole variable domain, remainder taken from reference TRBV19 and TRBJ2-1, is DGGITQSPKYLFRKEGQNVTLSCEQNLNHDAMYWYRQDPGQGLRLIYYSQIVNDFQKGDIAEGYSVSREKKESFPLTVTSAQKNPTAFYLCASSIGQGSYNEQFFGPGTRLTVL.

This clone has only a few counts. The V and J genes are TRBV27 and TRBJ1-4; TRBD1 is a possible D gene (6 bases). V dropped 5 bases and J dropped 10 bases, with 14 bases sitting between them. CDR3 length: 13 residues. The V gene's germline CDR1 is MNHEY and CDR2 SMNVEV (reference sequence). This CDR3 reads CASSLQRGGKLFF. As DNA, the CDR3 is TGTGCCAGCAGTCTCCAACGAGGGGGAAAACTGTTTTTT.

The CDR3 sequence is CASSTLAGAGGETQYF. Here the CDR3 DNA reads TGTGCCAGCAGCACCTTAGCGGGGGCCGGGGGAGAGACCCAGTACTTC. The chain uses TRBV9 and TRBJ2-5, with 9 bases aligning to TRBD2. Germline values: CDR1 SGDLS, CDR2 YYNGEE. The CDR3 totals 16 residues. V lost 4 bases to trimming and J lost 4 bases; unmatched junction nucleotides: 11.

The genes are TRBV5-4 and TRBJ2-6; D is unclear. Trimming removed 4 bases from V and 2 bases from J, with 13 bases in between. There are 16 residues in the CDR3. Germline values: CDR1 SGHNT, CDR2 YYREEE (reference sequence). CDR3 sequence reads: CASSPPPATGANVLTF. CDR3 DNA sequence: TGTGCCAGCAGCCCACCCCCCGCGACTGGGGCCAACGTCCTGACTTTC. The whole variable domain, filled in from reference TRBV5-4 and TRBJ2-6, reads ETGVTQSPTHLIKTRGQQVTLRCSSQSGHNTVSWYQQALGQGPQFIFQYYREEENGRGNFPPRFSGLQFPNYSSELNVNALELDDSALYLCASSPPPATGANVLTFGAGSRLTVL.

The chain couples TRBV11-2 to TRBJ1-1; D may be TRBD1 (6 bases). Deletions cut 1 base from V and 4 bases from J, with 10 bases between. The germline CDR1 and CDR2 sequences are SGHAT and FQNNGV. This CDR3 comprises 14 residues. The CDR3 loop is CASSLVTGTTEAFF. The DNA of the CDR3 is TGTGCCAGCAGCTTAGTCACAGGGACCACTGAAGCTTTCTTT. Together with reference TRBV11-2 and TRBJ1-1, the CDR3 gives the full variable domain: EAGVAQSPRYKIIEKRQSVAFWCNPISGHATLYWYQQILGQGPKLLIQFQNNGVVDDSQLPKDRFSAERLKGVDSTLKIQPAKLEDSAVYLCASSLVTGTTEAFFGQGTRLTVV.

The genes are TRBV7-9 and TRBJ1-4, with 8 positions matching TRBD1. The CDR3 is 14 residues long. V lost 6 bases and J lost 7; bases outside the gene matches: 7. The germline V gene has CDR1 SEHNR and CDR2 FQNEAQ (reference sequence). CDR3 protein: CASSFGQGAEKLFF. The CDR3 bases are TGTGCCAGCAGTTTTGGACAGGGCGCTGAAAAACTGTTTTTT.

The V and J genes are TRBV4-1 and TRBJ1-2; the D is unclear. Trimming pared 2 bases from V and 6 bases from J, leaving 13 bases between. The germline gives CDR1 MGHRA, CDR2 YSYEKL. This CDR3 contains 14 residues. The CDR3 here is CASSQTLPTDGYTF. As DNA, the CDR3 is TGCGCCAGCAGCCAAACTCTACCTACAGATGGCTACACCTTC.

The chain recombines TRBV24-1 with TRBJ2-1, with 8 bases that match TRBD2. The V and J ends lost 6 bases and 9 bases, in that order; junction bases with no gene match: 9. The CDR3 consists of 14 residues. Germline V gives CDR1 KGHDR, CDR2 SFDVKD. The CDR3 region is CATSLSGGGTEQFF. CDR3 DNA: TGTGCCACCAGTCTTTCCGGGGGGGGCACTGAGCAGTTCTTC.

The rearrangement joins TRBV6-5 to TRBJ1-1; no firm D call. The germline CDR1 and CDR2 sequences are MNHEY and SVGAGI. The CDR3 contains 14 residues. The V and J ends lost 3 bases and 1 base respectively, with 9 bases between them. The CDR3 bases are TGTGCCAGCAGTTATTCAACTCGGAACACTGAAGCTTTCTTT. Translating it yields CASSYSTRNTEAFF.

The chain employs TRBV10-3 and TRBJ2-3; D uncertain. Germline V gene lookup returns CDR1 ENHRY and CDR2 SYGVKD. The CDR3 extends over 13 amino acids. V lost 10 bases and J 2 bases, leaving 13 bases between the germline ends. CDR3 residues: CASNQENTDTQYF. In DNA, the CDR3 is TGTGCCAGTAACCAGGAAAACACAGATACGCAGTATTTT.

This chain links TRBV23-1 with TRBJ1-3; 10 nucleotides agree with TRBD1. TRBV23-1 is designated an ORF whose function remains uncertain. The CDR3 contains 23 residues. V shed 7 bases, J shed 1 base, and the junction held 28 bases outside the gene matches. In DNA form, the CDR3 reads TGCGCCAGCAACCCCCGGGGGAGCGGGACAGGGGCCCCACTGAACCGATCTGGAAACACCATATATTTT. Amino acid sequence: CASNPRGSGTGAPLNRSGNTIYF.

The gene calls are TRBV6-5 and TRBJ2-5, with 11 bases identical to TRBD2. The CDR3 contains 13 residues. V shed 9 bases, J shed 5 bases, and the junction held 5 bases outside the gene matches. Germline values: CDR1 MNHEY, CDR2 SVGAGI. CDR3 nucleotide sequence: TGTGCCAGTAGACTAGCGGGGAGCGAGACCCAGTACTTC. This sequence encodes CASRLAGSETQYF.

The chain recombines TRBV5-1 with TRBJ2-1, with 10 bases lining up with TRBD2. The J segment lost 7 bases and the V segment lost 3 bases, leaving 7 bases of the junction unmatched. CDR1 is SGHRS and CDR2 is YFSETQ in the germline V gene. The CDR3 extends over 15 amino acids. CDR3 sequence reads: CASSSGLALSNEQFF. The CDR3, as DNA: TGCGCCAGCAGCTCGGGACTAGCGCTAAGTAATGAGCAGTTCTTC.

This clone has only a few counts. The chain carries TRBV29-1 and TRBJ1-2, with TRBD1 matching over 7 bases. V shed 0 bases, J shed 8 bases, and the junction held 6 bases outside the gene matches. The germline V gene encodes CDR1 SQVTM and CDR2 ANQGSEA. This CDR3 region has 13 residues. DNA of the CDR3: TGCAGCGTTGAAGATCCAGGGGGTAGAGGCTACACCTTC. Protein: CSVEDPGGRGYTF.

V is TRBV5-1 and J is TRBJ2-5; 7 positions agree with TRBD1. From germline, CDR1 is SGHRS and CDR2 YFSETQ. The CDR3 has 16 residues. Unmatched junction bases numbered 11, after V lost 4 bases and J lost 2 bases. CDR3: CASSREPGGVQETQYF. Written as DNA, the CDR3 is TGCGCCAGCAGCCGCGAACCAGGGGGAGTTCAAGAGACCCAGTACTTC.

This chain links TRBV6-5 with TRBJ1-1; 9 bases fit TRBD1. The ends lost 6 bases at V and 4 bases at J; junction bases unmatched: 9. The CDR3 is 15 residues long. Germline V gene lookup returns CDR1 MNHEY and CDR2 SVGAGI. CDR3 DNA: TGTGCCAGCAGCCCGGGACAGGGTACCCGCACTGAAGCTTTCTTT. Translation: CASSPGQGTRTEAFF.